Sequencing of this TCR beta chain was carried out in a study of cytomegalovirus exposure and HLA in healthy donors. Study context: Among over 300 genotyped donors, approximately 80% fell in the Caucasian-associated ancestry cluster. The study, taken as a whole, reports: HLA alleles showed associations with 16,951 TCR beta sequences in a later analysis, at a 0.05 false discovery rate.

Vbeta (60) and Jbeta (13) primers were used in the PCR. Sequencing used immunoSEQ multiplex PCR; TCRdb keeps in-frame clones, though not all of them. Of about 93,000 clones listed, 78% are singletons. CDR1 and CDR2 from the germline V gene are SGHTA and FQGNSA. V gave up 2 bases and J gave up 5 bases, with 3 bases separating them. The CDR3 is 12 residues long. Note on this clone: Its antigen is undetermined.

This TCR derives from a woman aged 40 to 50 in good health and CMV-seronegative. V and J are TRBV7-2 and TRBJ1-4; D gene unclear. Specimen: PBMCs. For the CDR3, the DNA is TGTGCCAGCAGCTTACTGAATGAAAAACTGTTTTTT. Translating it yields CASSLLNEKLFF. The whole variable domain, remainder taken from reference TRBV7-2 and TRBJ1-4, is GAGVSQSPSNKVTEKGKDVELRCDPISGHTALYWYRQSLGQGLEFLIYFQGNSAPDKSGLPSDRFSAERTGGSVSTLTIQRTQQEDSAVYLCASSLLNEKLFFGSGTQLSVL.